The 18 T cell receptor beta chains listed next were all sequenced from one sample in a study of T cell repertoires in cytomegalovirus infection. No cognate antigen is known for these TCRs. TCRdb independently ran MiXCR on the reads; one entry per CDR3 protein. The table records about 770,000 distinct CDR3 sequences, 29% of them present only once. This specimen consisted of cultured CD8+ T cells from PBMCs, obtained from culture after CMV antigen stimulation. The source is a human donor in good health (CMV status not recorded). Some clones in this sample may be carry-over from other donors' samples.

This clonotype was recorded at least ten times. The chain recombines TRBV7-2 with TRBJ1-4; unclear D gene. Germline-derived CDR1 and CDR2 are SGHTA and FQGNSA. Trimming cost V 8 bases and J 0 bases, with 10 bases left between them. The CDR3 has 14 residues. CDR3 loop: CASGPSATNEKLFF. In DNA, the CDR3 is TGTGCCAGCGGACCAAGTGCAACTAATGAAAAACTGTTTTTT. The whole variable domain, filled in from reference TRBV7-2 and TRBJ1-4, reads GAGVSQSPSNKVTEKGKDVELRCDPISGHTALYWYRQSLGQGLEFLIYFQGNSAPDKSGLPSDRFSAERTGGSVSTLTIQRTQQEDSAVYLCASGPSATNEKLFFGSGTQLSVL.

This sequence joins TRBV24-1 and TRBJ2-1; TRBD1 might be the D (5 bases). The germline V gene encodes CDR1 KGHDR and CDR2 SFDVKD. Trimming stripped 5 bases from V and 0 bases from J, with 13 bases between. CDR3 length: 16 residues. The CDR3 nucleotides read TGTGCCACCAGTGTTCACAGGCCCAGCTCCTACAATGAGCAGTTCTTC. It specifies CATSVHRPSSYNEQFF.

In its sample, this clonotype was seen a few times. This sequence joins TRBV7-8 and TRBJ2-1; TRBD2 matches at 7 bases. The CDR3 is made up of 16 amino acids. V shed 2 bases, J shed 5 bases, and the junction held 9 bases outside the gene matches. Germline V gene lookup returns CDR1 SGHVS and CDR2 FQNEAQ. The CDR3 bases are TGTGCCAGCAGCTTACCAATGGGGGGGAGGCACAATGAGCAGTTCTTC. Its protein product is CASSLPMGGRHNEQFF. Supplemented by reference TRBV7-8 and TRBJ2-1, the full variable domain reads GAGVSQSPRYKVAKRGQDVALRCDPISGHVSLFWYQQALGQGPEFLTYFQNEAQLDKSGLPSDRFFAERPEGSVSTLKIQRTQQEDSAVYLCASSLPMGGRHNEQFFGPGTRLTVL.

This clonotype was detected a few times. V usage is TRBV12-3 or TRBV12-4 and J usage is TRBJ2-1; 7 positions match TRBD1. The V gene end was trimmed by 1 base and the J gene end by 9 bases; junction bases not matched to a gene: 6. The CDR3 consists of 14 residues. CDR3 in amino acids: CASSLGQGRGEQFF. The CDR3 nucleotides are TGTGCCAGCAGTTTAGGACAGGGACGAGGTGAGCAGTTCTTC.

This clonotype has a handful of counts. CDR3 nucleotide sequence: TGTGCCAGCAGTTTGCAGGGCCATAATTCACCCCTCCACTTT. This encodes CASSLQGHNSPLHF. The rearrangement uses TRBV7-6 and TRBJ1-6, with a possible D match to TRBD1 (5 bases). Germline V gives CDR1 SGHVS, CDR2 FNYEAQ. The CDR3 is 14 amino acids. V was trimmed by 6 bases and J by 5 bases, leaving 11 bases between them.

The chain carries TRBV11-2 and TRBJ2-1; the match to TRBD2 covers 7 bases. V trimming: 5 bases; J trimming: 12 bases; junction bases outside the gene matches: 19. This CDR3 has 16 amino acids. Germline V CDR1 and CDR2: SGHAT, FQNNGV. The CDR3 nucleotides are TGTGCCAGCAGCCCTAGAAACCCCCACCCGACTAGCTGGCAGTTCTTC. Protein sequence: CASSPRNPHPTSWQFF.

The chain joins TRBV19 to TRBJ2-7; TRBD1 aligns across 10 bases. The CDR3 loop spans 14 amino acids. Germline V lookup: CDR1 LNHDA, CDR2 SQIVND (reference sequence). The ends lost 5 bases at V and 6 bases at J; junction bases unmatched: 7. The CDR3 spells CASSVGQGVGEQYF. The CDR3, as DNA: TGTGCCAGTAGTGTTGGACAGGGGGTTGGCGAGCAGTACTTC.

This clonotype was recorded at least ten times. The chain links TRBV6-5 to TRBJ1-1, with a weak D call TRBD1 (5 bases). V was cut by 0 bases and J by 4 bases, with 12 bases left in between. This CDR3 is 15 amino acids long. The germline CDR1 and CDR2 sequences are MNHEY and SVGAGI. The CDR3 region is CASSYSSGGVTEAFF. Written as DNA, the CDR3 is TGTGCCAGCAGTTACTCGAGTGGGGGGGTCACTGAAGCTTTCTTT.

CDR3 DNA: TGTGCCAGCAGCCCAAGCGGGGAGGAAAAACTGTTTTTT. This translates into CASSPSGEEKLFF. This rearrangement joins TRBV7-9 to TRBJ1-4; D unresolved. Germline V gene lookup returns CDR1 SEHNR and CDR2 FQNEAQ (reference sequence). Trimming removed 5 bases from V and 8 bases from J, with 12 bases in between. This CDR3 is built from 13 residues.

This chain links TRBV24-1 with TRBJ2-3; 9 bases are a match to TRBD1. Per germline, CDR1 KGHDR and CDR2 SFDVKD. The J segment lost 4 bases and the V segment lost 3 bases, leaving 10 bases of the junction unmatched. This CDR3 spans 17 amino acids. CDR3 nucleotides: TGTGCCACCAGTGATCGGTCCCAGGGACAGGGAGCAGATACGCAGTATTTT. Encoded protein: CATSDRSQGQGADTQYF.

This clonotype was seen a few times. The V call is TRBV27, the J call TRBJ1-2; 12 bases line up with TRBD1. After removal of 3 bases from V and 4 bases from J, the junction contained 6 bases not matched to a gene. CDR3 length: 16 residues. Germline V gene lookup returns CDR1 MNHEY and CDR2 SMNVEV (reference sequence). DNA of the CDR3: TGTGCCAGCAGTTTCCTGGGACAGGGGGCCGGCTATGGCTACACCTTC. Translated, it gives CASSFLGQGAGYGYTF.

Here the CDR3 reads CASSEFFWDTGELFF. The CDR3 region has the DNA TGTGCCAGCAGTGAATTCTTCTGGGACACCGGGGAGCTGTTTTTT. This chain connects TRBV25-1 to TRBJ2-2, with D uncertain. The ends were cut back, 1 base at V and 3 bases at J, with 9 bases in the middle. The CDR3 covers 15 residues. Per the germline V gene, CDR1 is MGHDK and CDR2 is SYGVNS.

The chain has TRBV4-1 and TRBJ1-2; perhaps TRBD1 as D (5 bases). This CDR3 has 17 amino acids. V lost 1 base, J lost 0 bases, and 15 bases lay in between. Germline V gives CDR1 MGHRA, CDR2 YSYEKL. The CDR3 sequence: CASSQGAGWRANYGYTF. In DNA, the CDR3 is TGCGCCAGCAGCCAAGGGGCAGGGTGGCGTGCTAACTATGGCTACACCTTC.

The V call is TRBV7-9, the J call TRBJ1-5; the match to TRBD1 covers 9 bases. This CDR3 has 13 amino acids. With V trimmed by 5 bases and J by 9 bases, 5 bases remained unmatched. The germline gives CDR1 SEHNR, CDR2 FQNEAQ (reference sequence). The CDR3 DNA reads as TGTGCCAGCAGCCCGGACAGGGGTATGCCCCAGCATTTT. It specifies CASSPDRGMPQHF.

For the CDR3, the DNA is TGTGCCAACGGGGGGCCGAGTGGCTACACCTTC. This gives the protein CANGGPSGYTF. V usage is TRBV5-4 and J usage is TRBJ1-2; tentatively, D is TRBD1 (6 bases). CDR1 and CDR2 (germline): SGHNT, YYREEE (reference sequence). Trimming cost V 9 bases and J 7 bases, with 13 bases left between them. There are 11 residues in the CDR3.

This chain uses TRBV29-1 with TRBJ2-1; 10 nucleotides line up with TRBD2. Trimming took 3 bases from V and 2 from J; bases not matched to a gene: 7. This CDR3 comprises 16 residues. Germline CDR1 and CDR2: SQVTM and ANQGSEA. CDR3 amino acids: CSVDRLAGAPYNEQFF. DNA for the CDR3: TGCAGCGTTGATCGGCTAGCGGGGGCCCCCTACAATGAGCAGTTCTTC.

The V gene is TRBV29-1, the J gene TRBJ2-7; weak D call: TRBD1 (6 bases). CDR3 length equals 13 residues. The V gene lost 7 bases and the J gene lost 2 bases, with 15 bases spanning the gap. The germline CDR1 and CDR2 sequences are SQVTM and ANQGSEA. The chain's CDR3 is CSARHRDTYEQYF. As DNA, the CDR3 is TGCAGCGCCCGTCACAGGGATACCTACGAGCAGTACTTC.

With respect to this clonotype: The junction differs from germline at one of its ends, possibly a read error. The chain combines TRBV29-1 with TRBJ1-1, with D unresolved. The CDR3 has 8 amino acids. The germline V gene has CDR1 SQVTM and CDR2 ANQGSEA. The CDR3 nucleotides read TGCAGCGTCGACACTGCGTCCTTT. Residues: CSVDTASF.